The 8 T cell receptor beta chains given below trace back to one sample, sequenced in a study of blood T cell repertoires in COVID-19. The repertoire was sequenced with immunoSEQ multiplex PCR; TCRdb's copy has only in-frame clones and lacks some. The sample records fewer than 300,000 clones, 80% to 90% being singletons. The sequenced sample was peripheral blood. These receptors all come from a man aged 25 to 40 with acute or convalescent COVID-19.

The CDR3 sequence: CASSNDRVATGELFF. Here the CDR3 DNA reads TGTGCCAGCAGCAACGACAGGGTGGCCACCGGGGAGCTGTTTTTT. This chain links TRBV6-5 with TRBJ2-2, with 7 positions matching TRBD1. Per the germline V gene, CDR1 is MNHEY and CDR2 is SVGAGI. The CDR3 has 15 amino acids. V trimming: 6 bases; J trimming: 4 bases; junction bases outside the gene matches: 8.

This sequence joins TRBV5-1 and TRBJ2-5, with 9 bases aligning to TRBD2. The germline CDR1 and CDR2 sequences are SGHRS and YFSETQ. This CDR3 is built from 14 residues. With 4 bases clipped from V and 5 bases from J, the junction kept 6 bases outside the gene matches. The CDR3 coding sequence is TGCGCCAGCAGCAACGGGACTAGCCGGGAGACCCAGTACTTC. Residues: CASSNGTSRETQYF. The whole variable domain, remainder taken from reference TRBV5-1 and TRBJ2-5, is KAGVTQTPRYLIKTRGQQVTLSCSPISGHRSVSWYQQTPGQGLQFLFEYFSETQRNKGNFPGRFSGRQFSNSRSEMNVSTLELGDSALYLCASSNGTSRETQYFGPGTRLLVL.

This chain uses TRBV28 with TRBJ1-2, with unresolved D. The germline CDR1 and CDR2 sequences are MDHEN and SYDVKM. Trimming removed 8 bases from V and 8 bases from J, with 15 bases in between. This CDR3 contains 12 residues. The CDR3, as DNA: TGTGCCAGCGGGGAGGAGAGGAGGGGCTACACCTTC. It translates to CASGEERRGYTF.

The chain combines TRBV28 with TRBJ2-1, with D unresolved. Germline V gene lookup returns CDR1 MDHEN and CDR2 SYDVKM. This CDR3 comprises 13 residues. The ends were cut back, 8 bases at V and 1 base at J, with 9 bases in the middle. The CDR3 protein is CASVTNSYNEQFF. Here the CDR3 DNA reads TGTGCCAGCGTAACAAATTCCTACAATGAGCAGTTCTTC.

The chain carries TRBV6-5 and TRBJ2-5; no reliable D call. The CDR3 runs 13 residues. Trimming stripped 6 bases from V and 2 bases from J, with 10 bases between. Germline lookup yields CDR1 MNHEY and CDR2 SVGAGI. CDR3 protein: CASRRTFQETQYF. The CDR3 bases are TGTGCCAGCAGGAGAACCTTTCAAGAGACCCAGTACTTC.

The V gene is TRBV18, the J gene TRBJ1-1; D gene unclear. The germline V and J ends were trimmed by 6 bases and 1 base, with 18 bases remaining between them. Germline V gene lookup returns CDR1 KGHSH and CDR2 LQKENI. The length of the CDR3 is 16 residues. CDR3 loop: CASSLLSRAGNTEAFF. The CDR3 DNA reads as TGTGCCAGCTCTCTCCTGTCGAGGGCTGGGAACACTGAAGCTTTCTTT.

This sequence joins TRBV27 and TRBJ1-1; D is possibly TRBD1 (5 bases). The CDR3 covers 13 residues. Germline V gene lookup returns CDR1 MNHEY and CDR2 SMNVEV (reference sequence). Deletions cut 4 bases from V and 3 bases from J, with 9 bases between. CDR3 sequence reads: CASSYRGDTEAFF. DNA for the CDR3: TGTGCCAGCAGTTATAGGGGTGACACTGAAGCTTTCTTT.

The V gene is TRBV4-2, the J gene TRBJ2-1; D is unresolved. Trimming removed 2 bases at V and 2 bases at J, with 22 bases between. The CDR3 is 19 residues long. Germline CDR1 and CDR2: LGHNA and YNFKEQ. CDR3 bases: TGTGCCAGCAGCCAAATCCCCCCATTCGGGTCAAGGCCCTACAATGAGCAGTTCTTC. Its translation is CASSQIPPFGSRPYNEQFF.